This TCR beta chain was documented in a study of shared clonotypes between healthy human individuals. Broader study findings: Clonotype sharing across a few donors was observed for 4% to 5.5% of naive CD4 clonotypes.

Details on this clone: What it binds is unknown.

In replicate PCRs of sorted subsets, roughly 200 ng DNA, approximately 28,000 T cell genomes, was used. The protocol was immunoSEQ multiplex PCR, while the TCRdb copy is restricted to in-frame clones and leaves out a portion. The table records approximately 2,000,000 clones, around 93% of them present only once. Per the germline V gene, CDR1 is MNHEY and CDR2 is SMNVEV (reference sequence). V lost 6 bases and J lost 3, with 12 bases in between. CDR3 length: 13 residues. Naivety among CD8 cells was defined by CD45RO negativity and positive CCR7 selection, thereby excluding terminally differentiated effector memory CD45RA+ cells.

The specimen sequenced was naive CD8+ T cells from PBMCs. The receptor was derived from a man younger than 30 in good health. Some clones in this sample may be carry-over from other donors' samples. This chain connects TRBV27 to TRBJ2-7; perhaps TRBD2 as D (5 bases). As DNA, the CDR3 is TGTGCCAGCAGGGGAGAGGCGGGCTACGAGCAGTACTTC. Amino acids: CASRGEAGYEQYF.